Each of the 28 T cell receptor beta chains below was sequenced from the same sample in a study of blood T cell repertoires in COVID-19. The protocol was immunoSEQ multiplex PCR, while the TCRdb copy is restricted to in-frame clones and leaves out a portion. The sample has roughly 280,000 clones, about nine tenths seen once. Sequencing used peripheral blood. Receptor source: a woman in her 30s with COVID-19, enrolled during active disease.

This clone was counted between two and nine times. The V call is TRBV7-2, the J call TRBJ2-7; no clear D. CDR1 and CDR2 (germline): SGHTA, FQGNSA. The V end lost 2 bases, the J end lost 7 bases, and 12 bases lay between the germline ends. This CDR3 has 13 residues. For the CDR3, the DNA is TGTGCCAGCAGCTTATCCTATACCGAGGAGCAGTACTTC. This gives the protein CASSLSYTEEQYF.

The CDR3 DNA is TGTGCCAGCAGCCCGACAGGGGCTAACACTGAAGCTTTCTTT. It specifies CASSPTGANTEAFF. The rearrangement joins TRBV7-9 to TRBJ1-1, with 8 bases fitting TRBD1. V was pared by 5 bases and J by 2 bases, with 4 bases of the junction left unmatched. Germline V CDR1 and CDR2: SEHNR, FQNEAQ (reference sequence). CDR3 length equals 14 residues.

In regard to this clone: This sample also contains other DNA sequences that code for the same CDR3. This chain connects TRBV15 to TRBJ2-1; D perhaps matches TRBD1 (5 bases). CDR1 is LNHNV, CDR2 YYDKDF, per germline (reference sequence). With 1 base removed from V and 0 bases from J, the gap between germline ends came to 7 bases. This CDR3 comprises 15 residues. The CDR3 bases are TGTGCCACCAGCAGAGGACAGCTCTCCTACAATGAGCAGTTCTTC. Protein sequence: CATSRGQLSYNEQFF.

This clone appeared once. This rearrangement joins TRBV11-2 to TRBJ2-3; D not certain. Trimming took off 2 bases at V and 6 bases at J, with 12 bases between the two ends. Germline CDR1 SGHAT, CDR2 FQNNGV. This CDR3 comprises 14 residues. CDR3 amino acids: CASSLLEPSDTQYF. The CDR3 bases are TGTGCCAGCAGCTTACTAGAACCCTCGGATACGCAGTATTTT.

This clone was seen once. The chain combines TRBV4-3 with TRBJ1-2, with 7 bases aligning to TRBD1. CDR3 length: 15 residues. In germline, CDR1 is LGHNA, CDR2 YSLEER. Losses at the gene ends were 0 bases for V and 8 bases for J; bases not matched to a gene: 9. The CDR3 DNA follows: TGCGCCAGCAGCCAAGATCGACAGGGCCTGTGGGGCTACACCTTC. Translated, it gives CASSQDRQGLWGYTF.

The chain has TRBV2 and TRBJ2-1; TRBD2 matches 10 bases. The CDR3 has 16 amino acids. Germline values: CDR1 SNHLY, CDR2 FYNNEI. With V trimmed by 6 bases and J by 2 bases, 7 bases remained unmatched. The CDR3, as DNA: TGTGCCAGCAGGGGAGTAGCGGGAGGCACCTACAATGAGCAGTTCTTC. Translated: CASRGVAGGTYNEQFF.

The gene calls are TRBV28 and TRBJ1-4; 7 nucleotides line up with TRBD1. V lost 5 bases and J lost 8; bases outside the gene matches: 8. CDR3 length equals 14 residues. Germline loops: CDR1 MDHEN, CDR2 SYDVKM. The CDR3 nucleotides are TGTGCCAGCAGTCCAAGCGACAGGGTGGAAAAACTGTTTTTT. Its protein product is CASSPSDRVEKLFF.

The sample holds a few counts of this clone. The gene calls are TRBV18 and TRBJ1-2; 12 bases match TRBD1. Looked up from germline, CDR1 is KGHSH and CDR2 is LQKENI. This CDR3 is 16 amino acids long. The ends lost 3 bases at V and 5 bases at J; junction bases unmatched: 7. The CDR3 region has the DNA TGTGCCAGCTCACCGGGGACAGGGGGCGCTGGATATGGCTACACCTTC. It encodes CASSPGTGGAGYGYTF.

The V call is TRBV15, the J call TRBJ1-5, with TRBD1 matching over 9 bases. Germline CDR1 is LNHNV and CDR2 is YYDKDF (reference sequence). V lost 7 bases, J lost 4 bases, and 2 bases stayed unmatched. CDR3 length equals 13 residues. CDR3 coding DNA: TGTGCCACCAATGGACAGGGGAATCAGCCCCAGCATTTT. It translates to CATNGQGNQPQHF.

The CDR3 nucleotides read TGTGCCTGGAGTACAGGACAGGGTGACACTGAAGCTTTCTTT. Translation: CAWSTGQGDTEAFF. The rearrangement links TRBV30 to TRBJ1-1, with TRBD1 identical over 8 bases. This CDR3 region has 14 residues. Unmatched junction bases numbered 5, after V lost 2 bases and J lost 3 bases. CDR1 and CDR2 from the germline V gene are GTSNPN and SVGIG (reference sequence).

V gene TRBV21-1 combines with J gene TRBJ2-5; the D segment call TRBD1 is taken from the table without a DNA check. TRBV21-1 is a pseudogene. The CDR3 is made up of 16 amino acids. The CDR3 sequence is CASSKKPGQGQETQYF. CDR3 nucleotides: TGTGCCAGCAGCAAAAAACCGGGACAGGGACAAGAGACCCAGTACTTC.

The V and J genes are TRBV28 and TRBJ1-5; 9 positions match TRBD1. With V trimmed by 5 bases and J by 5 bases, 4 bases remained unmatched. Per germline, CDR1 MDHEN and CDR2 SYDVKM. The CDR3 has 14 amino acids. CDR3 sequence reads: CASSPGQGHQPQHF. CDR3 bases: TGTGCCAGCAGTCCGGGACAGGGACATCAGCCCCAGCATTTT.

This chain joins TRBV30 and TRBJ1-6; no firm D call. With 2 bases removed from V and 8 bases from J, the gap between germline ends came to 10 bases. From germline, CDR1 is GTSNPN and CDR2 SVGIG (reference sequence). There are 13 residues in the CDR3. The CDR3 DNA is TGTGCCTGGAGTCCGGCAGCGGATTCACCCCTCCACTTT. Translation gives CAWSPAADSPLHF.

This clone has just a few counts. V gene TRBV27 combines with J gene TRBJ1-6; a possible D gene is TRBD1 (6 bases). V was shortened by 3 bases and J by 7 bases, with 13 bases between the two germline ends. Germline CDR1 reads MNHEY; CDR2 reads SMNVEV (reference sequence). The CDR3 consists of 15 residues. The CDR3 is CASSFGQGGNSPLHF. CDR3 sequence (DNA): TGTGCCAGCAGTTTTGGGCAAGGGGGAAATTCACCCCTCCACTTT.

In its sample, this clone was seen many times. The chain carries TRBV15 and TRBJ2-7; 9 positions agree with TRBD1. This CDR3 comprises 15 residues. Germline loops: CDR1 LNHNV, CDR2 YYDKDF (reference sequence). V was pared by 4 bases and J by 1 base, with 5 bases of the junction left unmatched. The CDR3 is CATSTRTGESYEQYF. CDR3 sequence (DNA): TGTGCCACCAGCACCCGGACAGGGGAATCCTACGAGCAGTACTTC.

The V gene is TRBV4-2, the J gene TRBJ2-1; 8 nucleotides match TRBD2. CDR1 and CDR2 from the germline V gene are LGHNA and YNFKEQ. Unmatched junction bases numbered 2, after V lost 4 bases and J lost 6 bases. There are 13 residues in the CDR3. This CDR3 is CASSLSGTNEQFF. CDR3 bases: TGTGCCAGCAGCCTTAGCGGGACCAATGAGCAGTTCTTC.

The chain is built from TRBV11-3 and TRBJ2-2; 8 nucleotides agree with TRBD2. CDR3 length: 14 residues. The ends lost 5 bases at V and 4 bases at J; junction bases unmatched: 3. Germline CDR1 reads SGHNT; CDR2 reads YENEEA. CDR3 loop: CASSAGRVTGELFF. The CDR3 DNA is TGTGCCAGCAGCGCCGGGAGGGTCACCGGGGAGCTGTTTTTT. The variable domain in full, completed from reference TRBV11-3 and TRBJ2-2, reads EAGVVQSPRYKIIEKKQPVAFWCNPISGHNTLYWYLQNLGQGPELLIRYENEEAVDDSQLPKDRFSAERLKGVDSTLKIQPAELGDSAVYLCASSAGRVTGELFFGEGSRLTVL.

The J gene is TRBJ2-7, the V gene TRBV2; D perhaps matches TRBD2 (6 bases). V dropped 3 bases and J dropped 2 bases, with 14 bases sitting between them. The CDR3 is 15 residues long. CDR1 SNHLY and CDR2 FYNNEI come from the germline V gene. The CDR3: CASSDGDGGAYEQYF. In nucleotides, the CDR3 is TGTGCCAGCAGTGACGGGGACGGAGGGGCCTACGAGCAGTACTTC. Full variable domain (outside the CDR3, taken from reference TRBV2 and TRBJ2-7): EPEVTQTPSHQVTQMGQEVILRCVPISNHLYFYWYRQILGQKVEFLVSFYNNEISEKSEIFDDQFSVERPDGSNFTLKIRSTKLEDSAMYFCASSDGDGGAYEQYFGPGTRLTVT.

This clone was picked up a small number of times. The chain joins TRBV29-1 to TRBJ1-3; TRBD1 is a possible D gene (6 bases). This CDR3 comprises 12 residues. Deletions cut 4 bases from V and 8 bases from J, with 12 bases between. Germline CDR1 reads SQVTM; CDR2 reads ANQGSEA. The CDR3 here is CSVADSADTIYF. CDR3 DNA: TGCAGCGTTGCGGACAGTGCGGACACCATATATTTT.

The chain is built from TRBV5-4 and TRBJ1-1; D ambiguous. With 4 bases removed from V and 5 bases from J, the gap between germline ends came to 15 bases. The CDR3 has 14 amino acids. The V gene's germline CDR1 is SGHNT and CDR2 YYREEE (reference sequence). CDR3 residues: CASSPRGWGTEAFF. The CDR3 nucleotides are TGTGCCAGCAGCCCTCGAGGGTGGGGAACTGAAGCTTTCTTT.

The chain's CDR3 is CASSQMVLGQGAGGYTF. Here the CDR3 DNA reads TGCGCCAGCAGCCAAATGGTTCTGGGACAGGGGGCTGGTGGCTACACCTTC. This rearrangement joins TRBV4-3 to TRBJ1-2, with TRBD1 matching over 12 bases. Germline CDR1 LGHNA, CDR2 YSLEER. The CDR3 sequence is 17 residues long. Unmatched junction bases numbered 11, after V lost 2 bases and J lost 7 bases.

The gene calls are TRBV7-9 and TRBJ2-7, with 9 bases fitting TRBD1. The CDR3 loop spans 15 amino acids. Trimming removed 5 bases from V and 3 bases from J; junction bases left unmatched: 8. Germline V gives CDR1 SEHNR, CDR2 FQNEAQ (reference sequence). The CDR3 coding sequence is TGTGCCAGCAGCCCCCAGGGACAGGGCTTCTACGAGCAGTACTTC. This gives the protein CASSPQGQGFYEQYF.

The V gene is TRBV6-9, the J gene TRBJ1-4; D is perhaps TRBD1 (5 bases). Germline V gives CDR1 MNHGY, CDR2 SVAAGI. There are 15 residues in the CDR3. Trimming cost V 0 bases and J 10 bases, with 15 bases left between them. DNA for the CDR3: TGTGCCAGCAGTTATTCGCGGGGGAGGATCGGAAAACTGTTTTTT. Amino acids: CASSYSRGRIGKLFF.

The chain carries TRBV28 and TRBJ1-2, with TRBD1 matching 11 bases. This CDR3 is built from 15 residues. After removal of 6 bases from V and 4 bases from J, the junction contained 7 bases not matched to a gene. The germline V gene has CDR1 MDHEN and CDR2 SYDVKM. CDR3 loop: CASSPRTGGFYGYTF. The DNA for the CDR3 is TGTGCCAGCAGCCCCAGGACAGGGGGCTTCTATGGCTACACCTTC.

The chain uses TRBV3-1 (or the pseudogene TRBV3-2) and TRBJ2-1, with D possibly being TRBD2 (6 bases). V lost 0 bases, J lost 9 bases, and 9 bases lay in between. The CDR3 spans 13 residues. The germline gives CDR1 LGHDT, CDR2 YNNKEL (reference sequence). This chain's CDR3 is CASSQERGFEQFF. In DNA, the CDR3 is TGTGCCAGCAGCCAAGAACGGGGGTTTGAGCAGTTCTTC.

V is TRBV28 and J is TRBJ2-5; a possible D gene is TRBD2 (6 bases). The V end was cut by 5 bases, the J end by 1 base, with 14 bases between. This CDR3 is built from 15 residues. CDR1 and CDR2 (germline): MDHEN, SYDVKM. The CDR3 nucleotides are TGTGCCAGCAGTACCCTCGCGGGGCCCCAAGAGACCCAGTACTTC. Its translation: CASSTLAGPQETQYF.

This sequence joins TRBV9 and TRBJ2-7; 8 bases align to TRBD2. Looked up from germline, CDR1 is SGDLS and CDR2 is YYNGEE. With V trimmed by 4 bases and J by 2 bases, 11 bases remained unmatched. The CDR3 loop spans 16 amino acids. CDR3 loop: CASSSEGTSGPYEQYF. The CDR3 coding sequence is TGTGCCAGCAGCTCCGAAGGCACTAGCGGTCCCTACGAGCAGTACTTC.

CDR3: CACGGEIGTEAFF. The CDR3 bases are TGTGCCTGCGGCGGGGAGATAGGCACTGAAGCTTTCTTT. This sequence joins TRBV30 and TRBJ1-1, with D uncertain. Germline V gene data show CDR1 as GTSNPN and CDR2 as SVGIG (reference sequence). The CDR3 runs 13 residues. V shed 6 bases and J shed 4 bases, with 15 bases lying between them.